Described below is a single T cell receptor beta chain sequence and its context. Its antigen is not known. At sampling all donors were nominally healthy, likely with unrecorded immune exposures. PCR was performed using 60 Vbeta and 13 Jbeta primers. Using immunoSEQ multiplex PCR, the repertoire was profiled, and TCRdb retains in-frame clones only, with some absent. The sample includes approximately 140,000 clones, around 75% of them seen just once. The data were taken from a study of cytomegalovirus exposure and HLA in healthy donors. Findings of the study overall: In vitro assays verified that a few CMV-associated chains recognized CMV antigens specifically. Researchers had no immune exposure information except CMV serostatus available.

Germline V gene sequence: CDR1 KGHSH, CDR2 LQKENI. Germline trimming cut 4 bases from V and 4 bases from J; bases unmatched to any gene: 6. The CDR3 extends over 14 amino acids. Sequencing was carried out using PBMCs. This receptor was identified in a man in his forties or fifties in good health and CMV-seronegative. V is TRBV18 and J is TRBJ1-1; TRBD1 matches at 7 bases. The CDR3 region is CASSLPGGGTEAFF. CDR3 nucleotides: TGTGCCAGCTCACTACCAGGGGGGGGCACTGAAGCTTTCTTT.